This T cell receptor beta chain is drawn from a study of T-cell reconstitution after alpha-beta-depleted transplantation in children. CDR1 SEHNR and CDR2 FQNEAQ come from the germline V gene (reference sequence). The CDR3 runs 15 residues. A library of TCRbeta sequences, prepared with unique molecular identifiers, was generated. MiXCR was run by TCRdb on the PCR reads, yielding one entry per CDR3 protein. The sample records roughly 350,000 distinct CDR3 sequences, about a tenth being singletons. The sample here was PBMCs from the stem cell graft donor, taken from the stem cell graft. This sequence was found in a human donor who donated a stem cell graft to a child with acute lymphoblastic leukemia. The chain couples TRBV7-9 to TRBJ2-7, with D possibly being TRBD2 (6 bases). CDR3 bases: TGTGCTGGTAGGAAGACCTATATTCCAGGGACTTCGGAGTACTTC. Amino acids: CAGRKTYIPGTSEYF.